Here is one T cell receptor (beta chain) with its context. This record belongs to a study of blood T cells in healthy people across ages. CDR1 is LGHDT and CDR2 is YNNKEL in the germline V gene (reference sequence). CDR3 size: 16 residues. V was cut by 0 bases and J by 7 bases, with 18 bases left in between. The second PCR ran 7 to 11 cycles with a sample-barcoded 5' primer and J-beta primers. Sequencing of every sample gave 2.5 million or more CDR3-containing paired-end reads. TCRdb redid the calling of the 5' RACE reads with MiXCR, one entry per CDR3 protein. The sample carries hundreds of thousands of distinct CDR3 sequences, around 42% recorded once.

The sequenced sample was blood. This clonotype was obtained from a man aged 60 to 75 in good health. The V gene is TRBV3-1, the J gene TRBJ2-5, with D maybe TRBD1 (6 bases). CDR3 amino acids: CASSQDAGTRSGTQYF. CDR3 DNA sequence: TGTGCCAGCAGCCAAGACGCCGGGACACGGAGCGGGACCCAGTACTTC.